This passage covers 26 T cell receptor beta chains from one sample sequenced in a study of human T cells and chemical hapten exposure. TCRdb re-called the RACE reads through MiXCR, storing one row per CDR3 protein. The sample gives about 84,000 distinct CDR3 sequences, 8% to 13% of which show up once; less than 5% is in the top ten. Time point of the sample: patch test 2, 6 weeks after DPC sensitization. Indicated treatment: therapeutic diphenylcyclopropenone sensitization with weekly scalp DPC. The starting material was whole blood, obtained in connection with sensitization to the hapten diphenylcyclopropenone (DPC). The receptors stem from a woman between 50 and 59 years old with alopecia areata. Some clones in this sample may be carry-over from other donors' samples.

The chain joins TRBV3-1 to TRBJ2-5, with TRBD2 matching over 7 bases. After removal of 3 bases from V and 4 bases from J, the junction contained 5 bases not matched to a gene. Germline V gene data show CDR1 as LGHDT and CDR2 as YNNKEL (reference sequence). This CDR3 contains 14 residues. The chain's CDR3 is CASSHPSGSETQYF. CDR3 nucleotide sequence: TGTGCCAGCAGCCACCCTAGCGGATCAGAGACCCAGTACTTC.

This clonotype has a count of ten or more. This chain joins TRBV16 and TRBJ1-5, with 7 bases that match TRBD1. J was trimmed by 0 bases and V by 0 bases; bases with no gene match: 17. Germline CDR1 reads KGHSY; CDR2 reads FQNENV. This CDR3 spans 21 amino acids. The CDR3 bases are TGTGCCAGCAGCCAATCGCCCAGGGAGGGGGCAATCCGATATAGCAATCAGCCCCAGCATTTT. Translated, it gives CASSQSPREGAIRYSNQPQHF.

This clonotype showed up many times. The chain carries TRBV5-1 and TRBJ2-5; D may be TRBD1 (5 bases). The CDR3 has 13 amino acids. The V and J ends lost 0 bases and 5 bases respectively, with 8 bases between them. Germline values: CDR1 SGHRS, CDR2 YFSETQ. CDR3 sequence reads: CASSLGRVETQYF. CDR3 coding DNA: TGCGCCAGCAGCTTGGGCAGGGTGGAGACCCAGTACTTC.

This chain links TRBV29-1 with TRBJ2-3; 7 bases match TRBD1. The germline gives CDR1 SQVTM, CDR2 ANQGSEA. With 6 bases clipped from V and 1 base from J, the junction kept 7 bases outside the gene matches. This CDR3 has 14 residues. CDR3 sequence (DNA): TGCAGCGTCCCCCACGACAGGGGCACAGATACGCAGTATTTT. Residues: CSVPHDRGTDTQYF.

This clonotype has at least ten counts. The genes are TRBV27 and TRBJ2-5; perhaps TRBD2 as D (6 bases). The germline gives CDR1 MNHEY, CDR2 SMNVEV (reference sequence). Trimming cost V 5 bases and J 3 bases, with 13 bases left between them. This CDR3 is 14 amino acids long. The DNA for the CDR3 is TGTGCCAGCAGTCATCCGGGACTTAAAGAGACCCAGTACTTC. This translates into CASSHPGLKETQYF.

The table lists this clonotype with many counts. This sequence joins TRBV30 and TRBJ2-7; TRBD1 matches at 8 bases. The CDR3 covers 13 residues. Looked up from germline, CDR1 is GTSNPN and CDR2 is SVGIG (reference sequence). This CDR3 reads CARTGPPSYEQYF. CDR3 coding DNA: TGTGCTAGGACAGGGCCGCCTTCCTACGAGCAGTACTTC.

This clonotype appeared many times. This chain connects TRBV7-7 to TRBJ2-5; 7 positions match TRBD1. The CDR3 covers 14 residues. CDR1 SSHAT and CDR2 FNYEAQ come from the germline V gene (reference sequence). With V trimmed by 0 bases and J by 2 bases, 0 bases remained unmatched. In DNA, the CDR3 is TGTGCCAGCAGCTTAGCGACAGGGCAAGAGACCCAGTACTTC. It encodes CASSLATGQETQYF.

There are many counts of this clonotype. V and J are TRBV2 and TRBJ2-1; TRBD2 is a possible D gene (6 bases). This CDR3 has 14 amino acids. Deletions cut 5 bases from V and 8 bases from J, with 16 bases between. The germline V gene has CDR1 SNHLY and CDR2 FYNNEI. The CDR3 bases are TGTGCCAGCAGTATGACTAGGCCCGGGGATGAGCAGTTCTTC. Protein product: CASSMTRPGDEQFF. The whole variable domain, filled in from reference TRBV2 and TRBJ2-1, reads EPEVTQTPSHQVTQMGQEVILRCVPISNHLYFYWYRQILGQKVEFLVSFYNNEISEKSEIFDDQFSVERPDGSNFTLKIRSTKLEDSAMYFCASSMTRPGDEQFFGPGTRLTVL.

There are a few counts of this clonotype. The chain has TRBV20-1 and TRBJ2-1, with D unresolved. The CDR3 covers 13 residues. From germline, CDR1 is DFQATT and CDR2 SNEGSKA (reference sequence). V dropped 3 bases and J dropped 7 bases, with 13 bases sitting between them. Written as DNA, the CDR3 is TGCAGTGCTAGGAGTCATCGGAGTAATGAGCAGTTCTTC. The encoded protein is CSARSHRSNEQFF.

This clonotype appeared a few times. The J gene is TRBJ1-5, the V gene TRBV6-6, with D possibly TRBD1 on 5 matching bases. Trimming removed 6 bases at V and 0 bases at J, with 15 bases between. This CDR3 region has 16 residues. Germline CDR1 and CDR2: MNHNY and SVGAGI (reference sequence). Here the CDR3 reads CASRNAGGDSNQPQHF. The CDR3 coding sequence is TGTGCCAGCAGAAACGCCGGGGGAGATAGCAATCAGCCCCAGCATTTT.

This clonotype was seen ten or more times. This chain connects TRBV4-1 to TRBJ2-7; possibly TRBD2 for D (5 bases). CDR1 and CDR2 (germline): MGHRA, YSYEKL. V lost 2 bases to trimming and J lost 4 bases, with 21 bases between them. The CDR3 runs 17 residues. The CDR3 region is CASSQSLRGYPPYEQYF. The CDR3 DNA reads as TGCGCCAGCAGCCAAAGCCTTCGGGGTTACCCTCCTTACGAGCAGTACTTC.

This sequence joins TRBV11-1 and TRBJ2-1; 10 bases fit TRBD2. CDR1 and CDR2 (germline): SGHAT, FQDESV (reference sequence). The CDR3 runs to 15 residues. V shed 1 base and J 6 bases; nucleotides not matched to a gene: 3. CDR3 sequence reads: CASSLVGTSVNEQFF. The CDR3 nucleotides are TGTGCCAGCAGCTTAGTTGGGACTAGCGTCAATGAGCAGTTCTTC.

This clonotype occurred a few times. The chain couples TRBV20-1 to TRBJ2-3, with 7 bases fitting TRBD2. The CDR3 covers 12 residues. V dropped 7 bases and J dropped 2; count of bases not matched to a gene: 3. Germline-derived CDR1 and CDR2 are DFQATT and SNEGSKA (reference sequence). CDR3 nucleotide sequence: TGCAGTGTGGGGGGGAACACAGATACGCAGTATTTT. This codes for CSVGGNTDTQYF.

This clonotype was counted between two and nine times. This chain uses TRBV12-3 or TRBV12-4 with TRBJ1-6, with a tentative D call TRBD1 (5 bases). The CDR3 spans 13 residues. Deletions cut 7 bases from V and 6 bases from J, with 10 bases between. This CDR3 reads CASKLGRNSPLHF. The DNA for the CDR3 is TGTGCCAGCAAGCTGGGACGTAATTCACCCCTCCACTTT.

Sample share makes this clonotype medium-sized. The V gene is TRBV28, the J gene TRBJ2-1; D ambiguous. V lost 5 bases to trimming and J lost 4 bases, with 9 bases between them. The CDR3 spans 13 residues. Germline loops: CDR1 MDHEN, CDR2 SYDVKM. The CDR3 loop is CASSPKGYNEQFF. The CDR3 DNA reads as TGTGCCAGCAGTCCCAAGGGTTACAATGAGCAGTTCTTC.

Many counts were recorded for this clonotype. The chain combines TRBV28 with TRBJ1-2; D not certain. V gave up 4 bases and J gave up 4 bases, with 7 bases separating them. The CDR3 has 12 residues. CDR1 is MDHEN and CDR2 is SYDVKM in the germline V gene. The CDR3: CASSSTSYGYTF. The DNA of the CDR3 is TGTGCCAGCAGTTCCACAAGCTATGGCTACACCTTC.

This clonotype was observed a few times. This chain links TRBV29-1 with TRBJ1-5, with D possibly matching TRBD1 (5 bases). Per germline, CDR1 SQVTM and CDR2 ANQGSEA. The CDR3 totals 15 residues. V lost 7 bases and J 0 bases, leaving 16 bases between the germline ends. The CDR3 nucleotides are TGCAGCGCCATTATACGGGGGGGTAGCAATCAGCCCCAGCATTTT. Translated: CSAIIRGGSNQPQHF.

The table lists this clonotype with a few counts. The chain is built from TRBV11-2 and TRBJ2-5, with 10 nucleotides matching TRBD1. Germline trimming cut 3 bases from V and 5 bases from J; bases unmatched to any gene: 6. The V gene's germline CDR1 is SGHAT and CDR2 FQNNGV. There are 15 residues in the CDR3. DNA for the CDR3: TGTGCCAGCAGCTTGAGACAGGGGGCTTTTGAGACCCAGTACTTC. Translated: CASSLRQGAFETQYF. The whole variable domain, filled in from reference TRBV11-2 and TRBJ2-5, reads EAGVAQSPRYKIIEKRQSVAFWCNPISGHATLYWYQQILGQGPKLLIQFQNNGVVDDSQLPKDRFSAERLKGVDSTLKIQPAKLEDSAVYLCASSLRQGAFETQYFGPGTRLLVL.

This clonotype showed up many times. The V gene is TRBV6-1, the J gene TRBJ1-5, with a tentative D call TRBD1 (5 bases). Trimming stripped 2 bases from V and 0 bases from J, with 8 bases between. Germline V gene sequence: CDR1 MNHNS, CDR2 SASEGT. The CDR3 is made up of 15 amino acids. The chain's CDR3 is CASSEWGDSNQPQHF. For the CDR3, the DNA is TGTGCCAGCAGTGAATGGGGCGATAGCAATCAGCCCCAGCATTTT.

This clonotype has just a few counts. The chain combines TRBV14 with TRBJ2-2; 7 nucleotides line up with TRBD1. The trim removed 2 bases at V and 3 bases at J, leaving 6 bases unmatched. CDR1 is SGHDN and CDR2 is FVKESK in the germline V gene. This CDR3 has 16 amino acids. The CDR3 DNA sequence: TGTGCCAGCAGCCAATTAAGGGGGCGCGACACCGGGGAGCTGTTTTTT. Encoded protein: CASSQLRGRDTGELFF.

Only a few counts were recorded for this clonotype. The rearrangement uses TRBV29-1 and TRBJ2-2; D could derive from TRBD1 or TRBD2 (6 bases each). In germline, CDR1 is SQVTM, CDR2 ANQGSEA. The V and J ends lost 4 bases and 6 bases respectively, with 15 bases between them. The CDR3 is made up of 14 amino acids. The DNA for the CDR3 is TGCAGCGTTGGTGTACAGGGACTGTCCGGGGAGCTGTTTTTT. It is translated as CSVGVQGLSGELFF.

Remarks on this clonotype: A much larger clone lies a single base off, so this may be a read error. V gene TRBV20-1 combines with J gene TRBJ2-7; 8 nucleotides line up with TRBD2. The J call may be faulty, since TRBJ2-1 better matches the DNA end. CDR1 and CDR2 (germline): DFQATT, SNEGSKA (reference sequence). This CDR3 has 14 amino acids. In DNA form, the CDR3 reads TGCAGTGCTAGTCCGAGCGGGGGAAACTACGAGCAGTTCTTC. Its translation is CSASPSGGNYEQFF.

At least ten counts were recorded for this clonotype. The rearrangement links TRBV4-3 to TRBJ2-7, with D possibly matching TRBD2 (5 bases). The CDR3 has 13 residues. V was trimmed by 4 bases and J by 3 bases, leaving 10 bases between them. Germline V gives CDR1 LGHNA, CDR2 YSLEER. CDR3 sequence (DNA): TGCGCCAGCAGCCGCGGGCCGGACTACGAGCAGTACTTC. It is translated as CASSRGPDYEQYF.

The J gene is TRBJ2-1, the V gene TRBV7-2; no clear D. Trimming removed 5 bases at V and 5 bases at J, with 7 bases between. From germline, CDR1 is SGHTA and CDR2 FQGNSA. The CDR3 covers 12 residues. The CDR3 is CASSRGDNEQFF. CDR3 sequence (DNA): TGTGCCAGCAGCCGTGGCGACAATGAGCAGTTCTTC.

In its sample, this clonotype was seen a few times. The V and J genes are TRBV5-1 and TRBJ1-3; D not resolved. The V end lost 5 bases, the J end lost 4 bases, and 16 bases lay between the germline ends. This CDR3 spans 15 amino acids. The V gene's germline CDR1 is SGHRS and CDR2 YFSETQ. CDR3 region: CASRTEAGFGNTIYF. The CDR3 region has the DNA TGCGCCAGCAGGACGGAGGCGGGGTTCGGAAACACCATATATTTT.

There are a few counts of this clonotype. The chain combines TRBV7-9 with TRBJ1-1; no clear D gene. The CDR3 length is 15 residues. V was clipped by 5 bases and J by 0 bases, with 13 bases between them. In germline, CDR1 is SEHNR, CDR2 FQNEAQ (reference sequence). The CDR3 loop reads CASSRAFTMNTEAFF. DNA of the CDR3: TGTGCCAGCAGCCGAGCGTTTACGATGAACACTGAAGCTTTCTTT.